This T cell receptor beta chain was captured by sequencing in a study of technical replicates of blood from a handful of donors (dated by TCRdb to 2015 to 2018). After removal of 5 bases from V and 7 bases from J, the junction retains 13 bases not matched to a gene. Taken from cysteine to phenylalanine, the CDR3 has 18 residues. Only the CDR3 DNA stays, 54 bases, in frame from base 1. Sequences MNHEY (CDR1) and SMNVEV (CDR2) are obtained from the germline V gene (reference sequence). This clone has a single count. No cognate antigen has been identified for it. Base qualities are missing; no much larger clone stands one base away. The method behind the library was the immunoSEQ multiplex PCR assay. Entries here come from immuneACCESS through TCRdb and include only in-frame sequences with V and J called. Some clones fail to appear in such tables; in the studies checked, an unresolved V gene covers under half of the shortfall, and the cause of the remainder is unknown. Within this sample are about 9,400 clones, with 91% of them counted one time only. Less than 9.5% of the sample goes to the ten largest clones.

The receptor was derived from a human donor in good health. Sequencing input: PBMCs. The sequence links TRBV27 to TRBJ2-2; the junction holds 13 bases that match TRBD2. The DNA is TGTGCCAGCAGTCGGCGGACTAGCGGGAGTCACGCGGTCGGGGAGCTGTTTTTT. Its protein reads: CASSRRTSGSHAVGELFF.